This is a list of T cell receptor beta chains from one sample in a study of cytomegalovirus exposure and HLA in healthy donors. Only in-frame clones appear in the TCRdb table, and some are missing; sequencing was by immunoSEQ multiplex PCR. The data contain roughly 93,000 clones, 74% of them seen just once; the ten biggest clones take up around 1.8%. The specimen was PBMCs. The receptor set was obtained from a male donor in good health and CMV-seronegative. Each CDR3 is given with its conserved first and last residue. The order of the fields is V gene, D gene, J gene, clone size, CDR3 protein, CDR3 DNA. A D gene is named only where the DNA matches it firmly. The size entry is marked missing in some rows and otherwise reads once, few, many or a size class.

v_gene: TRBV6-1; d_gene: TRBD2; j_gene: TRBJ2-7; abundance: -; CDR3aa: CASSGTSGGAYEQYF; CDR3nt: TGTGCCAGCAGTGGGACTAGCGGGGGCGCCTACGAGCAGTACTTC
v_gene: TRBV6-1; d_gene: -; j_gene: TRBJ1-4; abundance: -; CDR3aa: CASSEISHEKLFF; CDR3nt: TGTGCCAGCAGTGAAATCAGTCACGAAAAACTGTTTTTT
v_gene: TRBV25-1; d_gene: TRBD1; j_gene: TRBJ2-7; abundance: -; CDR3aa: CASSESPSRGTDEQYF; CDR3nt: TGTGCCAGCAGTGAATCCCCTTCGCGAGGGACAGACGAGCAGTACTTC
v_gene: TRBV6-5; d_gene: TRBD2; j_gene: TRBJ2-3; abundance: -; CDR3aa: CASSYAGGADTQYF; CDR3nt: TGTGCCAGCAGTTACGCGGGAGGTGCAGATACGCAGTATTTT
v_gene: TRBV7-8; d_gene: -; j_gene: TRBJ2-3; abundance: -; CDR3aa: CASSPSTDTQYF; CDR3nt: TGTGCCAGCAGCCCTAGCACAGATACGCAGTATTTT
v_gene: TRBV25-1; d_gene: -; j_gene: TRBJ2-2; abundance: -; CDR3aa: CASSDDSGELFF; CDR3nt: TGTGCCAGCAGTGACGACTCCGGGGAGCTGTTTTTT
v_gene: TRBV6-5; d_gene: -; j_gene: TRBJ2-1; abundance: -; CDR3aa: CASSYWREGDNEQFF; CDR3nt: TGTGCCAGCAGTTACTGGAGGGAGGGGGACAATGAGCAGTTCTTC
v_gene: TRBV5-1; d_gene: TRBD1; j_gene: TRBJ1-2; abundance: -; CDR3aa: CASSQKGQYSDNYGYTF; CDR3nt: TGCGCCAGCAGCCAGAAGGGACAGTATAGTGATAACTATGGCTACACCTTC
v_gene: TRBV11-2; d_gene: -; j_gene: TRBJ1-2; abundance: few; CDR3aa: CASSYEGDGYTF; CDR3nt: TGTGCCAGCAGCTACGAAGGGGATGGCTACACCTTC
v_gene: TRBV9; d_gene: -; j_gene: TRBJ2-1; abundance: few; CDR3aa: CASSVGVIPYNEQFF; CDR3nt: TGTGCCAGCAGCGTAGGAGTGATACCCTACAATGAGCAGTTCTTC
v_gene: TRBV6-1; d_gene: TRBD1; j_gene: TRBJ1-5; abundance: few; CDR3aa: CASSFSRDRKNF; CDR3nt: TGTGCCAGCAGCTTTTCCCGGGACAGGAAGAATTTT
v_gene: TRBV29-1; d_gene: TRBD1; j_gene: TRBJ2-1; abundance: -; CDR3aa: CSVPRQGAFYNEQFF; CDR3nt: TGCAGCGTTCCCAGACAGGGGGCTTTCTACAATGAGCAGTTCTTC
v_gene: TRBV5-8; d_gene: TRBD2; j_gene: TRBJ2-3; abundance: -; CDR3aa: CASSSGTSGSFSDTQYF; CDR3nt: TGTGCCAGCAGTTCCGGGACTAGCGGGAGTTTTTCAGATACGCAGTATTTT
v_gene: TRBV6-6; d_gene: TRBD1; j_gene: TRBJ1-2; abundance: -; CDR3aa: CASRLGDRGYTF; CDR3nt: TGTGCCAGCAGACTCGGGGACAGGGGTTACACCTTC
v_gene: TRBV5-1; d_gene: -; j_gene: TRBJ2-4; abundance: -; CDR3aa: CASRDTNIQYF; CDR3nt: TGCGCCAGCCGAGATACAAACATTCAGTACTTC
v_gene: TRBV6-5; d_gene: -; j_gene: TRBJ1-1; abundance: -; CDR3aa: CASSYRSRRQNTEAFF; CDR3nt: TGTGCCAGCAGTTACCGTTCCCGGAGGCAGAACACTGAAGCTTTCTTT
v_gene: TRBV7-8; d_gene: TRBD1; j_gene: TRBJ2-7; abundance: -; CDR3aa: CASSLADRGYEQYF; CDR3nt: TGTGCCAGCAGCTTAGCGGACAGGGGTTACGAGCAGTACTTC
v_gene: TRBV7-3; d_gene: TRBD1; j_gene: TRBJ2-5; abundance: -; CDR3aa: CASSETGGSSQETQYF; CDR3nt: TGTGCCAGCAGCGAGACAGGGGGCTCATCCCAAGAGACCCAGTACTTC
v_gene: TRBV15; d_gene: -; j_gene: TRBJ2-5; abundance: -; CDR3aa: CATSRPGRQQETQYF; CDR3nt: TGTGCCACCAGCAGACCCGGAAGACAGCAAGAGACCCAGTACTTC
v_gene: TRBV5-1; d_gene: -; j_gene: TRBJ1-1; abundance: -; CDR3aa: CASSLVADNTEAFF; CDR3nt: TGCGCCAGCAGCTTGGTAGCAGATAACACTGAAGCTTTCTTT
v_gene: TRBV28; d_gene: -; j_gene: TRBJ1-1; abundance: few; CDR3aa: CASRRQAASAFF; CDR3nt: TGTGCCAGCCGTAGACAGGCCGCGTCCGCTTTCTTT
v_gene: TRBV4-3; d_gene: -; j_gene: TRBJ2-7; abundance: -; CDR3aa: CASSQDGAGYYEQYF; CDR3nt: TGCGCCAGCAGCCAAGATGGTGCAGGCTATTACGAGCAGTACTTC
v_gene: TRBV27; d_gene: -; j_gene: TRBJ2-7; abundance: -; CDR3aa: CASRHIYDSDYYYEQYF; CDR3nt: TGTGCCAGCAGACACATTTATGATTCGGATTACTACTACGAGCAGTACTTC
v_gene: TRBV15; d_gene: -; j_gene: TRBJ1-5; abundance: -; CDR3aa: CATSRDRTGGWSNQPQHF; CDR3nt: TGTGCCACCAGCAGAGACCGAACCGGGGGTTGGAGCAATCAGCCCCAGCATTTT
v_gene: TRBV29-1; d_gene: -; j_gene: TRBJ2-1; abundance: -; CDR3aa: CSVGGIFPASSYNEQFF; CDR3nt: TGCAGCGTTGGAGGCATATTTCCCGCAAGCTCCTACAATGAGCAGTTCTTC
v_gene: TRBV9; d_gene: TRBD2; j_gene: TRBJ2-2; abundance: -; CDR3aa: CASSVAGGGNTGELFF; CDR3nt: TGTGCCAGCAGCGTAGCTGGGGGGGGGAACACCGGGGAGCTGTTTTTT
v_gene: TRBV10-3; d_gene: -; j_gene: TRBJ1-2; abundance: -; CDR3aa: CAISEVRLGGYPF; CDR3nt: TGTGCCATCAGTGAGGTGCGTTTAGGAGGCTACCCCTTC
v_gene: TRBV7-8; d_gene: -; j_gene: TRBJ2-7; abundance: -; CDR3aa: CASSPGTLQAYEQYF; CDR3nt: TGTGCCAGCAGCCCCGGGACACTTCAGGCCTACGAGCAGTACTTC
v_gene: TRBV4-1; d_gene: TRBD1; j_gene: TRBJ2-7; abundance: once; CDR3aa: CASSQEWTQGAYEQYF; CDR3nt: TGCGCCAGCAGCCAAGAATGGACCCAGGGGGCATACGAGCAGTACTTC
v_gene: TRBV6-5; d_gene: -; j_gene: TRBJ2-7; abundance: -; CDR3aa: CASSYLLGQGHEQYF; CDR3nt: TGTGCCAGCAGTTACCTGTTGGGCCAGGGCCACGAGCAGTACTTC
v_gene: TRBV19; d_gene: -; j_gene: TRBJ2-3; abundance: -; CDR3aa: CASNTGDFTDTQYF; CDR3nt: TGTGCCAGTAACACAGGGGACTTCACAGATACGCAGTATTTT
v_gene: TRBV5-8; d_gene: -; j_gene: TRBJ1-4; abundance: -; CDR3aa: CASKWGGIGEKLFF; CDR3nt: TGTGCCAGCAAGTGGGGGGGGATTGGAGAAAAACTGTTTTTT
v_gene: TRBV28; d_gene: -; j_gene: TRBJ2-7; abundance: -; CDR3aa: CASSYRDTSDEQYF; CDR3nt: TGTGCCAGCAGTTACCGGGACACAAGTGACGAGCAGTACTTC
v_gene: TRBV5-6; d_gene: -; j_gene: TRBJ2-5; abundance: -; CDR3aa: CASSLAETQYF; CDR3nt: TGTGCCAGCAGCTTGGCTGAGACCCAGTACTTC
v_gene: TRBV15; d_gene: -; j_gene: TRBJ2-1; abundance: -; CDR3aa: CATSRDGGTRNEQFF; CDR3nt: TGTGCCACCAGCAGAGACGGGGGAACTCGCAATGAGCAGTTCTTC
v_gene: TRBV5-8; d_gene: TRBD2; j_gene: TRBJ2-3; abundance: -; CDR3aa: CASIPTGASGSAYVSDTQYF; CDR3nt: TGTGCCAGCATTCCTACGGGAGCTAGCGGGAGTGCGTATGTATCGGATACGCAGTATTTT
v_gene: TRBV9; d_gene: TRBD1; j_gene: TRBJ2-3; abundance: -; CDR3aa: CASSVGTGSSDTQYF; CDR3nt: TGTGCCAGCAGCGTAGGGACAGGTAGCTCAGATACGCAGTATTTT
v_gene: TRBV6-5; d_gene: -; j_gene: TRBJ2-7; abundance: -; CDR3aa: CASRPGSF; CDR3nt: TGTGCCAGCAGGCCAGGGTCCTTC
v_gene: TRBV28; d_gene: -; j_gene: TRBJ1-3; abundance: -; CDR3aa: CASSFRFGYGNTIYF; CDR3nt: TGTGCCAGCAGTTTCCGTTTCGGGTATGGAAACACCATATATTTT
v_gene: TRBV27; d_gene: TRBD1; j_gene: TRBJ2-1; abundance: -; CDR3aa: CASSPRDRGHNEQFF; CDR3nt: TGTGCCAGCAGCCCCCGGGACAGGGGCCACAATGAGCAGTTCTTC
v_gene: TRBV19; d_gene: -; j_gene: TRBJ2-2; abundance: -; CDR3aa: CASNRGKAGELFF; CDR3nt: TGTGCCAGTAATCGGGGAAAGGCCGGGGAGCTGTTTTTT
v_gene: TRBV29-1; d_gene: TRBD2; j_gene: TRBJ2-3; abundance: -; CDR3aa: CSVELSGTGTDTQYF; CDR3nt: TGCAGCGTTGAATTGAGCGGGACGGGCACAGATACGCAGTATTTT
v_gene: TRBV5-4; d_gene: -; j_gene: TRBJ1-2; abundance: -; CDR3aa: CASSAAPRGYTF; CDR3nt: TGTGCCAGCAGCGCTGCGCCCAGGGGCTACACCTTC
v_gene: TRBV9; d_gene: -; j_gene: TRBJ2-7; abundance: -; CDR3aa: CASSVDPRKSSYEQYF; CDR3nt: TGTGCCAGCAGCGTAGATCCTAGGAAAAGCTCCTACGAGCAGTACTTC
v_gene: TRBV19; d_gene: TRBD1; j_gene: TRBJ1-5; abundance: -; CDR3aa: CASSPTGWGSNQPQHF; CDR3nt: TGTGCCAGTAGTCCGACAGGGTGGGGTAGCAATCAGCCCCAGCATTTT
v_gene: TRBV6-1; d_gene: TRBD1; j_gene: TRBJ2-1; abundance: -; CDR3aa: CASSDPRGLTNEQFF; CDR3nt: TGTGCCAGCAGTGATCCCAGGGGGCTTACCAATGAGCAGTTCTTC
v_gene: TRBV6-5; d_gene: -; j_gene: TRBJ1-5; abundance: once; CDR3aa: CASSFSESQPQHF; CDR3nt: TGTGCCAGCAGTTTTAGTGAGTCCCAGCCCCAGCATTTT
v_gene: TRBV28; d_gene: -; j_gene: TRBJ2-2; abundance: -; CDR3aa: CASTHSGSNYGGELFF; CDR3nt: TGTGCCAGCACCCATTCCGGGTCCAACTATGGCGGGGAGCTGTTTTTT
v_gene: TRBV5-1; d_gene: -; j_gene: TRBJ2-2; abundance: -; CDR3aa: CASSFDPTGTGELFF; CDR3nt: TGCGCCAGCAGCTTCGACCCTACAGGGACCGGGGAGCTGTTTTTT
v_gene: TRBV19; d_gene: TRBD1; j_gene: TRBJ1-1; abundance: once; CDR3aa: CASSIPPRTGASTEAFF; CDR3nt: TGTGCCAGTAGTATCCCACCCCGGACAGGGGCGAGCACTGAAGCTTTCTTT
v_gene: TRBV18; d_gene: -; j_gene: TRBJ2-1; abundance: -; CDR3aa: CASSPKSEQFF; CDR3nt: TGTGCCAGCTCACCGAAGAGTGAGCAGTTCTTC
v_gene: TRBV5-1; d_gene: -; j_gene: TRBJ2-1; abundance: -; CDR3aa: CASSLAEREQFF; CDR3nt: TGCGCCAGCAGCTTGGCCGAGCGGGAGCAGTTCTTC
v_gene: TRBV28; d_gene: -; j_gene: TRBJ2-1; abundance: -; CDR3aa: CASSWGEGSRNNEQFF; CDR3nt: TGTGCCAGCAGCTGGGGTGAGGGTAGCCGTAACAATGAGCAGTTCTTC
v_gene: TRBV28; d_gene: TRBD1; j_gene: TRBJ2-1; abundance: -; CDR3aa: CASSRDSPSDEQFF; CDR3nt: TGTGCCAGCAGTAGGGACAGCCCCTCTGATGAGCAGTTCTTC
v_gene: TRBV28; d_gene: -; j_gene: TRBJ1-5; abundance: once; CDR3aa: CASIREWGDSNQPQHF; CDR3nt: TGTGCCAGCATAAGGGAATGGGGGGATAGCAATCAGCCCCAGCATTTT
v_gene: TRBV6-5; d_gene: TRBD1; j_gene: TRBJ1-1; abundance: -; CDR3aa: CASSRDRGKAFF; CDR3nt: TGTGCCAGCAGCCGGGACAGGGGGAAAGCTTTCTTT
v_gene: TRBV5-1; d_gene: TRBD1; j_gene: TRBJ2-7; abundance: -; CDR3aa: CASEGQGPEQYF; CDR3nt: TGCGCCAGCGAAGGACAGGGGCCCGAGCAGTACTTC
v_gene: TRBV2; d_gene: -; j_gene: TRBJ2-2; abundance: -; CDR3aa: CASSEEAGGITGELFF; CDR3nt: TGTGCCAGCAGTGAAGAAGCGGGCGGGATCACCGGGGAGCTGTTTTTT
v_gene: TRBV28; d_gene: -; j_gene: TRBJ1-1; abundance: -; CDR3aa: CASSYREGTEAFF; CDR3nt: TGTGCCAGCAGTTACCGGGAGGGCACTGAAGCTTTCTTT
v_gene: TRBV25-1; d_gene: -; j_gene: TRBJ2-7; abundance: -; CDR3aa: CASGGVYEQYF; CDR3nt: TGTGCCAGCGGAGGAGTCTACGAGCAGTACTTC